These 32 T cell receptor beta chains came from one sample sequenced in a study of blood T cell repertoires in COVID-19 (dated by TCRdb to 2019 to 2021). Preparation of the library involved the immunoSEQ multiplex PCR assay. The immuneACCESS repertoire file appears here via TCRdb, limited to in-frame rearrangements. These files lack a portion of the clones; in checked studies, under half of the deficit traces to unresolved V genes, and the cause of the others is not known. This sample has under 200,000 clones in its table, and more than 75% of those were observed once. 5% to 6.5% of the sample is in the top ten clones. The sequencing input was peripheral blood. Receptors originate from a man aged 40-55 years with active or convalescent COVID-19.

The V gene is TRBV5-4, the J gene TRBJ1-2; perhaps TRBD1 as D (6 bases). Germline V gene lookup returns CDR1 SGHNT and CDR2 YYREEE (reference sequence). This CDR3 contains 14 residues. Trimming pared 0 bases from V and 3 bases from J, leaving 9 bases between. The CDR3 here is CASSLAGVDYGYTF. CDR3 nucleotides: TGTGCCAGCAGCTTGGCAGGGGTTGACTATGGCTACACCTTC.

The chain carries TRBV27 and TRBJ2-5; 9 bases line up with TRBD1. Looked up from germline, CDR1 is MNHEY and CDR2 is SMNVEV (reference sequence). Germline trimming cut 5 bases from V and 4 bases from J; bases unmatched to any gene: 17. CDR3 size: 18 residues. CDR3 nucleotide sequence: TGTGCCAGCAGTCTTCAGCCCCCTGGACAGGGGACGCGAGAGACCCAGTACTTC. This codes for CASSLQPPGQGTRETQYF.

This chain uses TRBV18 with TRBJ2-7; no firm D call. Germline CDR1 is KGHSH and CDR2 is LQKENI. Trimming removed 6 bases at V and 1 base at J, with 16 bases between. This CDR3 region has 15 residues. The CDR3 nucleotides read TGTGCCAGCTCCCCGGCGGTACTGGCTTCCTACGAGCAGTACTTC. Its protein product is CASSPAVLASYEQYF.

The genes are TRBV5-6 and TRBJ1-6; possibly TRBD1 for D (5 bases). Per germline, CDR1 SGHDT and CDR2 YYEEEE. The CDR3 is 15 amino acids. V lost 1 base and J 14 bases, leaving 19 bases between the germline ends. The CDR3 sequence is CASSLMADGRGTLHF. CDR3 in DNA: TGTGCCAGCAGCTTGATGGCAGACGGCCGGGGGACCCTCCACTTT.

This sequence joins TRBV6-5 and TRBJ2-2; 11 bases align to TRBD2. The germline CDR1 and CDR2 sequences are MNHEY and SVGAGI. This CDR3 is built from 16 residues. The J segment lost 5 bases and the V segment lost 3 bases, leaving 5 bases of the junction unmatched. CDR3 sequence (DNA): TGTGCCAGCAGTTATCGGGGGACTAGCGGTACCGGGGAGCTGTTTTTT. Translated: CASSYRGTSGTGELFF.

The gene calls are TRBV3-1 (or the pseudogene TRBV3-2) and TRBJ1-2; the match to TRBD1 covers 8 bases. This CDR3 has 14 amino acids. Trimming cost V 3 bases and J 7 bases; bases outside gene matches: 7. Germline assignment: CDR1 LGHDT and CDR2 YNNKEL (reference sequence). In DNA form, the CDR3 reads TGTGCCAGCAGCCAGTCAGGGGGCTGGGGTGGCTACACCTTC. Its translation: CASSQSGGWGGYTF.

The chain uses TRBV14 and TRBJ2-5; TRBD1 agrees at 7 bases. Germline-derived CDR1 and CDR2 are SGHDN and FVKESK. The ends lost 0 bases at V and 4 bases at J; junction bases unmatched: 14. The CDR3 consists of 18 residues. In nucleotides, the CDR3 is TGTGCCAGCAGCCAAGATATCCTCCCGACAGGGTGGGCAGAGACCCAGTACTTC. Translated, it gives CASSQDILPTGWAETQYF.

The rearrangement links TRBV29-1 to TRBJ2-3; possible D gene TRBD2, 5 bases. The CDR3 is made up of 16 amino acids. V lost 1 base, J lost 0 bases, and 14 bases lay in between. Germline V gene data show CDR1 as SQVTM and CDR2 as ANQGSEA. The CDR3: CSVEALRSASTDTQYF. The CDR3 DNA follows: TGCAGCGTTGAAGCCCTGCGTAGCGCTAGCACAGATACGCAGTATTTT.

This clone was seen just once. This sequence joins TRBV7-2 and TRBJ2-1; 7 positions agree with TRBD1. The CDR3 covers 16 residues. Germline V gene lookup returns CDR1 SGHTA and CDR2 FQGNSA. Trimming at V came to 6 bases and at J to 2 bases, leaving 10 bases not matched to a gene. The chain's CDR3 is CASRSRPGQTYNEQFF. CDR3 DNA sequence: TGTGCCAGCAGGTCCCGTCCGGGACAGACCTACAATGAGCAGTTCTTC.

This clone was counted once. The chain employs TRBV28 and TRBJ1-2; the D gene is possibly TRBD1 (5 bases). Germline V CDR1 and CDR2: MDHEN, SYDVKM. The CDR3 runs to 12 residues. V was cut by 1 base and J by 8 bases, with 8 bases left in between. As DNA, the CDR3 is TGTGCCAGCAGTTTATCAGGGTTGGGCTACACCTTC. Translated: CASSLSGLGYTF.

The chain combines TRBV5-6 with TRBJ1-1; D remains unclear. The V and J ends lost 7 bases and 0 bases respectively, with 10 bases between them. Per the germline V gene, CDR1 is SGHDT and CDR2 is YYEEEE. The CDR3 is 13 residues long. The CDR3 nucleotides read TGTGCCAGCTCAAGGAGCTTGAACACTGAAGCTTTCTTT. Residues: CASSRSLNTEAFF.

The chain uses TRBV29-1 and TRBJ2-1; 14 positions agree with TRBD2. This CDR3 has 16 amino acids. Germline CDR1 reads SQVTM; CDR2 reads ANQGSEA. The V gene end was trimmed by 2 bases and the J gene end by 4 bases; junction bases not matched to a gene: 4. The CDR3 coding sequence is TGCAGCGTTGAATGGACTAGCGGGAGGTTTTACAATGAGCAGTTCTTC. It translates to CSVEWTSGRFYNEQFF.

The table lists this clone with a count of one. The chain employs TRBV30 and TRBJ1-5; 11 nucleotides align to TRBD1. Germline V gene lookup returns CDR1 GTSNPN and CDR2 SVGIG (reference sequence). The ends lost 3 bases at V and 7 bases at J; junction bases unmatched: 2. The length of the CDR3 is 13 residues. This CDR3 is CAWSGQGAQPQHF. CDR3 DNA: TGTGCCTGGAGCGGACAGGGGGCCCAGCCCCAGCATTTT.

J is TRBJ1-1 and V is TRBV27, with 7 bases identical to TRBD1. Trimming removed 5 bases from V and 1 base from J; junction bases left unmatched: 4. The CDR3 spans 14 residues. Germline V CDR1 and CDR2: MNHEY, SMNVEV (reference sequence). Here the CDR3 DNA reads TGTGCCAGCAGTACCAGGACAGGGAACACTGAAGCTTTCTTT. Translated: CASSTRTGNTEAFF.

This clone was observed a few times. The CDR3 region is CASSIGGGGDWNEQYF. CDR3 DNA sequence: TGTGCCAGCAGCATAGGCGGGGGGGGCGATTGGAACGAGCAGTACTTC. The chain uses TRBV7-9 and TRBJ2-7; 9 bases are shared with TRBD2. The CDR3 totals 16 residues. The germline gives CDR1 SEHNR, CDR2 FQNEAQ (reference sequence). With 5 bases clipped from V and 5 bases from J, the junction kept 13 bases outside the gene matches.

This clone is a singleton in its sample. The J gene is TRBJ1-4, the V gene TRBV4-2; 12 bases fit TRBD1. CDR1 and CDR2 (germline): LGHNA, YNFKEQ. The CDR3 has 20 amino acids. V was clipped by 0 bases and J by 10 bases; unmatched bases: 18. The CDR3 region has the DNA TGTGCCAGCAGCCAAGATCAGGTCCCGGGACAGGGGGCCCCTACGGGAAAACTGTTTTTT. Encoded protein: CASSQDQVPGQGAPTGKLFF.

The rearrangement joins TRBV19 to TRBJ2-7; 7 nucleotides agree with TRBD2. The CDR3 length is 15 residues. Per the germline V gene, CDR1 is LNHDA and CDR2 is SQIVND (reference sequence). V gave up 6 bases and J gave up 2 bases; unmatched junction bases: 10. CDR3 DNA sequence: TGTGCCAGTAGCCCCTATGGGACTATCACCTACGAGCAGTACTTC. Translating gives CASSPYGTITYEQYF.

In this sample, this clone turned up a few times. The chain employs TRBV3-1 (or the pseudogene TRBV3-2) and TRBJ2-1; TRBD2 is a possible D gene (5 bases). Germline CDR1 is LGHDT and CDR2 is YNNKEL (reference sequence). V lost 2 bases to trimming and J lost 8 bases, with 13 bases between them. The CDR3 spans 14 residues. The CDR3 sequence is CASSQSSVGYEQFF. The CDR3 nucleotides read TGTGCCAGCAGCCAAAGTAGCGTGGGGTATGAGCAGTTCTTC.

The CDR3 protein is CASSLSTGLGSYNEQFF. CDR3 nucleotides: TGTGCCAGCAGCTTATCTACAGGGTTGGGCTCCTACAATGAGCAGTTCTTC. V is TRBV7-9 and J is TRBJ2-1; D may be TRBD1 (6 bases). The CDR3 runs 17 residues. The V end was cut by 2 bases, the J end by 0 bases, with 14 bases between. CDR1 is SEHNR and CDR2 is FQNEAQ in the germline V gene (reference sequence). Based on the CDR3 plus reference TRBV7-9 and TRBJ2-1, the full variable domain is DTGVSQNPRHKITKRGQNVTFRCDPISEHNRLYWYRQTLGQGPEFLTYFQNEAQLEKSRLLSDRFSAERPKGSFSTLEIQRTEQGDSAMYLCASSLSTGLGSYNEQFFGPGTRLTVL.

CDR3 loop: CASSSTGHHNSPLHF. CDR3 bases: TGTGCCAGCAGTTCCACCGGACACCACAATTCACCCCTCCACTTT. The chain carries TRBV6-6 and TRBJ1-6; D is perhaps TRBD1 (5 bases). CDR3 length equals 15 residues. CDR1 MNHNY and CDR2 SVGAGI come from the germline V gene (reference sequence). V was trimmed by 4 bases and J by 7 bases, leaving 14 bases between them.

The chain couples TRBV27 to TRBJ1-1, with no clear D. CDR3 size: 14 residues. Between the trimmed V and J ends, which lost 6 bases and 5 bases, there was a span of 16 bases. Germline V gives CDR1 MNHEY, CDR2 SMNVEV (reference sequence). The CDR3 DNA sequence: TGTGCCAGCAGCTCCGACTTCCCGCGGACTGAAGCTTTCTTT. Translated, it gives CASSSDFPRTEAFF.

CDR3 sequence reads: CASSPKVGSYLPEAFF. The CDR3 bases are TGCGCCAGCAGCCCAAAAGTCGGGTCCTATCTCCCTGAAGCTTTCTTT. This chain joins TRBV5-1 and TRBJ1-1; D ambiguous. The CDR3 totals 16 residues. Trimming took off 4 bases at V and 6 bases at J, with 22 bases between the two ends. Germline assignment: CDR1 SGHRS and CDR2 YFSETQ.

J is TRBJ2-5 and V is TRBV29-1; D perhaps matches TRBD1 (6 bases). The CDR3 loop spans 14 amino acids. In germline, CDR1 is SQVTM, CDR2 ANQGSEA. With 4 bases removed from V and 3 bases from J, the gap between germline ends came to 15 bases. CDR3: CSVAWGLPEETQYF. The CDR3 DNA reads as TGCAGCGTTGCTTGGGGGCTCCCAGAAGAGACCCAGTACTTC.

The rearrangement links TRBV12-3 or TRBV12-4 to TRBJ1-1; TRBD1 is a possible D gene (5 bases). The CDR3 length is 12 residues. V lost 5 bases and J lost 10, with 14 bases in between. CDR3 amino acids: CASSPGAGGAFF. The CDR3 region has the DNA TGTGCCAGCAGTCCCGGTGCGGGGGGAGCTTTCTTT.

V usage is TRBV19 and J usage is TRBJ2-1; 8 positions match TRBD2. The CDR3 runs 17 residues. CDR1 is LNHDA, CDR2 SQIVND, per germline (reference sequence). The V segment lost 4 bases and the J segment 8 bases; nucleotides outside the gene matches: 16. The CDR3 DNA reads TGTGCCAGTAGTAAACGGCTAGCGGGTGACGGGGGCTATGAGCAGTTCTTC. Protein sequence: CASSKRLAGDGGYEQFF.

The chain carries TRBV29-1 and TRBJ2-7, with 7 bases that match TRBD1. The J segment lost 2 bases and the V segment lost 0 bases, leaving 4 bases of the junction unmatched. Germline V gene data show CDR1 as SQVTM and CDR2 as ANQGSEA. The CDR3 has 14 amino acids. CDR3 coding DNA: TGCAGCGTTGAAGATCAGAGGGGGCCCTACGAGCAGTACTTC. It yields the protein CSVEDQRGPYEQYF.

The chain uses TRBV6-5 and TRBJ1-6; tentatively, D is TRBD1 (5 bases). With 5 bases removed from V and 6 bases from J, the gap between germline ends came to 8 bases. Germline CDR1 MNHEY, CDR2 SVGAGI. The CDR3 loop spans 13 amino acids. The CDR3 bases are TGTGCCAGCAGTCCAGGGTCTAATTCACCCCTCCACTTT. Protein sequence: CASSPGSNSPLHF.

This sequence joins TRBV15 and TRBJ2-5, with a possible D match to TRBD1 (7 bases). Between the trimmed V and J ends, which lost 1 base and 4 bases, there was a span of 13 bases. The CDR3 is 15 residues long. Germline V gives CDR1 LNHNV, CDR2 YYDKDF (reference sequence). CDR3 in amino acids: CATSRAGGLRETQYF. The CDR3 DNA is TGTGCCACCAGCAGAGCAGGGGGACTGCGAGAGACCCAGTACTTC.

The V gene is TRBV9, the J gene TRBJ1-2; 7 nucleotides agree with TRBD1. V gave up 3 bases and J gave up 0 bases; unmatched junction bases: 5. Germline assignment: CDR1 SGDLS and CDR2 YYNGEE. The length of the CDR3 is 15 residues. In DNA form, the CDR3 reads TGTGCCAGCAGCGACAGCAGGGGGGCTAACTATGGCTACACCTTC. It codes for CASSDSRGANYGYTF.

This chain links TRBV4-3 with TRBJ1-2; the D gene is possibly TRBD1 (6 bases). Trimming left V 3 bases short and J 4 bases short, with 18 bases between. This CDR3 has 16 residues. CDR1 is LGHNA, CDR2 YSLEER, per germline. CDR3: CASSQAAPGASYGYTF. The CDR3 DNA follows: TGCGCCAGCAGCCAGGCCGCACCAGGGGCTAGCTATGGCTACACCTTC.

J is TRBJ2-2 and V is TRBV25-1; maybe TRBD2 (5 bases). The V gene lost 6 bases and the J gene lost 4 bases, with 18 bases spanning the gap. CDR1 and CDR2 from the germline V gene are MGHDK and SYGVNS. This CDR3 contains 16 residues. The CDR3 region is CASRGSVPLGTGELFF. The CDR3 coding sequence is TGTGCCAGCAGGGGTAGCGTCCCGCTCGGCACCGGGGAGCTGTTTTTT.

The chain joins TRBV29-1 to TRBJ1-2; 7 bases map to TRBD1. CDR1 and CDR2 from the germline V gene are SQVTM and ANQGSEA. J gave up 4 bases and V 1 base, and 15 bases lay outside the gene matches. The CDR3 totals 17 residues. This CDR3 is CSVEGLETNSGGYGYTF. For the CDR3, the DNA is TGCAGCGTTGAAGGATTAGAAACAAACTCAGGGGGCTATGGCTACACCTTC.